This T cell receptor (beta chain) is from a study of post-analysis software for immune sequencing data. General study findings and limits: Controls had significantly higher normalized Chao1 diversity than multiple sclerosis patients. By F measure, samples from a shared preparation batch strongly co-clustered.

Unique molecular identifiers were present in the TCR beta cDNA libraries. When roughly 1 to 10 million T cells were used, they gave a few hundred thousand cDNA molecules. TCRdb used MiXCR to reprocess the PCR reads, holding one entry per CDR3 protein. The repertoire includes around 400,000 distinct CDR3 sequences, 39% of them detected once, and around 8% sits in the top ten. About this clonotype: What it binds is not known.

Sequences were obtained from blood. The sequence came from a girl between 2 and 10 years old with multiple sclerosis.

The CDR3 loop reads CASTPGGVYGYTF. The CDR3 region has the DNA TGTGCCAGCACCCCGGGTGGCGTCTATGGCTACACCTTC. This chain links TRBV28 with TRBJ1-2; D gene unclear. The CDR3 sequence is 13 residues long. V was pared by 7 bases and J by 4 bases, with 13 bases between. In germline, CDR1 is MDHEN, CDR2 SYDVKM.